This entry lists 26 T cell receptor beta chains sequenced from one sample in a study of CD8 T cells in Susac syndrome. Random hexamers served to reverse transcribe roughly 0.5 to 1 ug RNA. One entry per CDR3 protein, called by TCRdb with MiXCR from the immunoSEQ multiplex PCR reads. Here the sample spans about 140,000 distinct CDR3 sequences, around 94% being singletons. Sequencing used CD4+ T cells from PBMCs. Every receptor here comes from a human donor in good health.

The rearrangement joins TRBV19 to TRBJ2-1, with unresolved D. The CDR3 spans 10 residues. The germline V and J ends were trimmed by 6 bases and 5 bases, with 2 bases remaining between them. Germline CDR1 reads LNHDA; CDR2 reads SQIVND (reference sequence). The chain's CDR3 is CASRDNEQFF. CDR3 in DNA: TGTGCCAGTAGGGACAATGAGCAGTTCTTC.

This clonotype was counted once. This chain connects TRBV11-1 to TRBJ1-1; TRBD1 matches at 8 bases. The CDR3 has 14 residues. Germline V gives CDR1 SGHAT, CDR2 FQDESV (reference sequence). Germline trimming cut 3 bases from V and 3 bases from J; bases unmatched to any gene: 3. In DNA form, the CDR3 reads TGTGCCAGCAGCTTTTCAGGGGGCGACACTGAAGCTTTCTTT. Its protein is CASSFSGGDTEAFF.

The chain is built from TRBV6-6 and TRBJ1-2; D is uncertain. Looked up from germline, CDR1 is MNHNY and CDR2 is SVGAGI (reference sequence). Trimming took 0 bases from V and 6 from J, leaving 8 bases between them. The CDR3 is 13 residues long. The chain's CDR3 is CASSYSFRDGYTF. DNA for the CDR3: TGTGCCAGCAGTTACTCGTTTCGGGATGGCTACACCTTC.

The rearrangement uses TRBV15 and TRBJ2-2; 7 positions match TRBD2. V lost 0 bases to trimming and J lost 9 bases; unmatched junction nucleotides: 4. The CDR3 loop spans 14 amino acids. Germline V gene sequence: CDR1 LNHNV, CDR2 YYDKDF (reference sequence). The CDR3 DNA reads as TGTGCCACCAGCAGAGATGGGGGGGTTCGGGAGCTGTTTTTT. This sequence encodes CATSRDGGVRELFF.

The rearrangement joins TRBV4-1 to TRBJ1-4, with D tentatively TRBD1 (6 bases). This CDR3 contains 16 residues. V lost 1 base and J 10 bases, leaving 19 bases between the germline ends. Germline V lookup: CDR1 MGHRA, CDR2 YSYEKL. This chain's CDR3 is CASSQARTVGFGKLFF. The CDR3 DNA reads TGCGCCAGCAGCCAAGCCCGGACAGTCGGTTTCGGAAAACTGTTTTTT.

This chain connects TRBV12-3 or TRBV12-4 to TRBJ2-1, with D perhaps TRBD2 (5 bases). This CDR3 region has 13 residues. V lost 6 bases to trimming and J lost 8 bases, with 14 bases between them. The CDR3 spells CASSLGSRDEQFF. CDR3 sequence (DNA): TGTGCCAGCAGCCTGGGGAGCCGCGATGAGCAGTTCTTC.

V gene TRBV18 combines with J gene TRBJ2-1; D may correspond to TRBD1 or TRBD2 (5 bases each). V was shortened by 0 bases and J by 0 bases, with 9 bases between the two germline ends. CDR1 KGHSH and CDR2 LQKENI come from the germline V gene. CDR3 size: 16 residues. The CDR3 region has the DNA TGTGCCAGCTCACCACCGAGGGGAAGCTCCTACAATGAGCAGTTCTTC. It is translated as CASSPPRGSSYNEQFF.

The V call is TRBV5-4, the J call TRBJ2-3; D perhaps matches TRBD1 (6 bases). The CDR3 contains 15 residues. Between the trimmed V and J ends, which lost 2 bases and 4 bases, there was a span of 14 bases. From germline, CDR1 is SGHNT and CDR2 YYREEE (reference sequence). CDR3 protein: CASSLGGAGADTQYF. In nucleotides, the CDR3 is TGTGCCAGCAGCTTAGGGGGAGCAGGTGCAGATACGCAGTATTTT.

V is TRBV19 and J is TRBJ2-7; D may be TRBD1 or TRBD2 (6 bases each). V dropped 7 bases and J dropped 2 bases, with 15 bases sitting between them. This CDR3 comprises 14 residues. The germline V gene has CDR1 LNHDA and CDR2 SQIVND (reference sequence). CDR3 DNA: TGTGCCAGTAAGGGGACGGGGGCGACCTACGAGCAGTACTTC. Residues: CASKGTGATYEQYF. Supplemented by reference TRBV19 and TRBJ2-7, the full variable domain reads DGGITQSPKYLFRKEGQNVTLSCEQNLNHDAMYWYRQDPGQGLRLIYYSQIVNDFQKGDIAEGYSVSREKKESFPLTVTSAQKNPTAFYLCASKGTGATYEQYFGPGTRLTVT.

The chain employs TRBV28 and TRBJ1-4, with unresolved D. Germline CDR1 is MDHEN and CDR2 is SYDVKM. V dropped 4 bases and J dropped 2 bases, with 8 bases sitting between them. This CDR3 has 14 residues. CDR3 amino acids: CASSSQVTNEKLFF. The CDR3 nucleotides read TGTGCCAGCAGTTCCCAAGTGACTAATGAAAAACTGTTTTTT.

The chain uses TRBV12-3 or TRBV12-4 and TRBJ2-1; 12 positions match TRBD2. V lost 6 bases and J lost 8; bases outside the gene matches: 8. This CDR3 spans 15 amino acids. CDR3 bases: TGTGCCAGCAGACTGACTAGCGGGAGTTCTCATGAGCAGTTCTTC. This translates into CASRLTSGSSHEQFF.

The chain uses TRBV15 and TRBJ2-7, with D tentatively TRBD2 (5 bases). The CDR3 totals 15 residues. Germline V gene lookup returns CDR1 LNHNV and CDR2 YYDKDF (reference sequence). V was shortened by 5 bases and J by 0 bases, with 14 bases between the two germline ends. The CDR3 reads CATSRTPGSSYEQYF. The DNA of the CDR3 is TGTGCCACCAGCCGTACACCGGGAAGCTCCTACGAGCAGTACTTC. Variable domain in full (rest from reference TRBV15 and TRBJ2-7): DAMVIQNPRYQVTQFGKPVTLSCSQTLNHNVMYWYQQKSSQAPKLLFHYYDKDFNNEADTPDNFQSRRPNTSFCFLDIRSPGLGDTAMYLCATSRTPGSSYEQYFGPGTRLTVT.

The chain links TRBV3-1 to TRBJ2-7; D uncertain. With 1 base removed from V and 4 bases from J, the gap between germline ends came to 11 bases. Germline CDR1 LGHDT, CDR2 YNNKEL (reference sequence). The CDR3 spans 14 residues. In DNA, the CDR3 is TGTGCCAGCAGCCAAGGGGCCGGCCCTTACGAGCAGTACTTC. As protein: CASSQGAGPYEQYF.

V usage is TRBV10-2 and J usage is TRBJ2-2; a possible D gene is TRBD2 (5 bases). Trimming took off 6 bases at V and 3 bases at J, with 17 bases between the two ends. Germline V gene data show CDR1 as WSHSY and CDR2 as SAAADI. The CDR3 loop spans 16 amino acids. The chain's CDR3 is CASRTGSESYTGELFF. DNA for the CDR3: TGCGCCAGCAGAACGGGTAGCGAATCCTACACCGGGGAGCTGTTTTTT.

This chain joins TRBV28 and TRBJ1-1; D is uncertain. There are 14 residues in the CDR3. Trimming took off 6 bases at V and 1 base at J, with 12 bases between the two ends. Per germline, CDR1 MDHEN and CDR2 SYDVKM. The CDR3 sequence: CASREVRPNTEAFF. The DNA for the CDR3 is TGTGCCAGCAGAGAGGTGCGCCCGAACACTGAAGCTTTCTTT.

The CDR3 spells CASSQDMAGVQPQHF. The CDR3 DNA is TGCGCCAGCAGCCAAGATATGGCAGGGGTTCAGCCCCAGCATTTT. This chain uses TRBV4-1 with TRBJ1-5, with TRBD1 as a possible D gene (6 bases). Germline V gives CDR1 MGHRA, CDR2 YSYEKL. The V gene lost 0 bases and the J gene lost 6 bases, with 12 bases spanning the gap. This CDR3 has 15 residues.

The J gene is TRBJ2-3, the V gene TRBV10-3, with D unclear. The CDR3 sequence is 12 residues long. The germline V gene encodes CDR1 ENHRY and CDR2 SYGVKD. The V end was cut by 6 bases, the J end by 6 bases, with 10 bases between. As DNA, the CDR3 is TGTGCCATCAGGGGCGAAGAGGATACGCAGTATTTT. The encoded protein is CAIRGEEDTQYF.

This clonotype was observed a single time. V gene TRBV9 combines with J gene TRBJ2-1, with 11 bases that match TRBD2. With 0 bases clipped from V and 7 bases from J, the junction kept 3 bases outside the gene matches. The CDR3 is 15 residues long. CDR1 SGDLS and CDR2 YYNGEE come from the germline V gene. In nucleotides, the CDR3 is TGTGCCAGCAGCGTAGTAGCGGGAGGGGGGAATGAGCAGTTCTTC. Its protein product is CASSVVAGGGNEQFF. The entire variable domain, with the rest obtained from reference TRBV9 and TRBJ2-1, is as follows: DSGVTQTPKHLITATGQRVTLRCSPRSGDLSVYWYQQSLDQGLQFLIQYYNGEERAKGNILERFSAQQFPDLHSELNLSSLELGDSALYFCASSVVAGGGNEQFFGPGTRLTVL.

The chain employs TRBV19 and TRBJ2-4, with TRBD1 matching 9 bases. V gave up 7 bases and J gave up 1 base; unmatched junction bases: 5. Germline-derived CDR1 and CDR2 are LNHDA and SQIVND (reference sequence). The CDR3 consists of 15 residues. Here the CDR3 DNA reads TGTGCCAGTACCGACGGACAGGGGGCCAAAAACATTCAGTACTTC. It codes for CASTDGQGAKNIQYF.

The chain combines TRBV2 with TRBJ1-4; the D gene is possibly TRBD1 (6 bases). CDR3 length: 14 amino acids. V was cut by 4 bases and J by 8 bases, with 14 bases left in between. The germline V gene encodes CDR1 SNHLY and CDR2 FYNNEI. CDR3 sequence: CASSVQGRDEKLFF. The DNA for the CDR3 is TGTGCCAGCAGTGTACAGGGCCGGGACGAAAAACTGTTTTTT.

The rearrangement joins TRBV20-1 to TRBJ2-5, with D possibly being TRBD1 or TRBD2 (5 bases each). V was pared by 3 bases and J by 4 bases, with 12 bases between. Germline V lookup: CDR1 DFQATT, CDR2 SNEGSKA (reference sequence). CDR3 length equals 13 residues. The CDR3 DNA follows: TGCAGTGCTAGCCCCCCCGGGGCAGAGACCCAGTACTTC. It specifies CSASPPGAETQYF.

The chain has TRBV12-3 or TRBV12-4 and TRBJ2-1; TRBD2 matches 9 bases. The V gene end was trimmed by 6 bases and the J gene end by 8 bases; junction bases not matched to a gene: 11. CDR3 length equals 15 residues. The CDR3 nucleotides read TGTGCCAGCAGCCGTATGGTAGCGGGAGTTGATGAGCAGTTCTTC. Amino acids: CASSRMVAGVDEQFF.

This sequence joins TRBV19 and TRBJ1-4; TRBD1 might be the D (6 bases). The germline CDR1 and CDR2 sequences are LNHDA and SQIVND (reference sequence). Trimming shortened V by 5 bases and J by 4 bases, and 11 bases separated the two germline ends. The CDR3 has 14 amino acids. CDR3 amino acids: CASSRTADNEKLFF. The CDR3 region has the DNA TGTGCCAGTAGTCGGACAGCCGATAATGAAAAACTGTTTTTT.

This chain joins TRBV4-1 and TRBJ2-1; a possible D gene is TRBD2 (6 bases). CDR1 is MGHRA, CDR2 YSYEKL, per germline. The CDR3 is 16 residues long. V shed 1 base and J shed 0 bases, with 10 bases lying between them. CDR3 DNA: TGCGCCAGCAGCCAAGTCGGGAGCCTCTCCTACAATGAGCAGTTCTTC. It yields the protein CASSQVGSLSYNEQFF.

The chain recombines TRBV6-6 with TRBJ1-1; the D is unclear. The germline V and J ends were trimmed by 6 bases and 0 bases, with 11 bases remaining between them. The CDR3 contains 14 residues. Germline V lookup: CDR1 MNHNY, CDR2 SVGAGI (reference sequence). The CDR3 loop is CASSPPQMNTEAFF. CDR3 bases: TGTGCCAGCAGCCCACCACAAATGAACACTGAAGCTTTCTTT.

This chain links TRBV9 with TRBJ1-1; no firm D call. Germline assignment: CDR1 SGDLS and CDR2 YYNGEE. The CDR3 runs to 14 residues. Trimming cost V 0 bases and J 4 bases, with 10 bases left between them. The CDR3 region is CASSVDYEVTEAFF. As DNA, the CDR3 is TGTGCCAGCAGCGTAGATTATGAGGTCACTGAAGCTTTCTTT.